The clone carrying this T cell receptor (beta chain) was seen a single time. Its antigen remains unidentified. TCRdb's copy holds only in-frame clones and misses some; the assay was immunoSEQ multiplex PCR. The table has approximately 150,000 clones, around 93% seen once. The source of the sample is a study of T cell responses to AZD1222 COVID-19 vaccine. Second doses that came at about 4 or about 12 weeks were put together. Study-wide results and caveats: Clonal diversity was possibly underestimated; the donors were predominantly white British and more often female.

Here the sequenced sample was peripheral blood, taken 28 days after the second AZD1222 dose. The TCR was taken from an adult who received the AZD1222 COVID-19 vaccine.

For the CDR3, the DNA is TGTGCCAGCACGCGGTTAGAAGAGACCCAGTACTTC. This translates into CASTRLEETQYF. The rearrangement joins TRBV2 to TRBJ2-5; D unclear. Germline CDR1 SNHLY, CDR2 FYNNEI. This CDR3 is built from 12 residues. The germline V and J ends were trimmed by 7 bases and 3 bases, with 9 bases remaining between them. Supplemented by reference TRBV2 and TRBJ2-5, the full variable domain reads EPEVTQTPSHQVTQMGQEVILRCVPISNHLYFYWYRQILGQKVEFLVSFYNNEISEKSEIFDDQFSVERPDGSNFTLKIRSTKLEDSAMYFCASTRLEETQYFGPGTRLLVL.